Listed below are T cell receptor beta chains from one sample, sequenced in a study of T cell repertoires in aging, cancer and after chemotherapy. TCRdb reanalysed the multiplex PCR reads using MiXCR and keeps one entry per CDR3 protein. This table has around 2,300 distinct CDR3 sequences, approximately 25% appearing once. The specimen sequenced was blood. These receptor sequences come from a human donor with a solid tumor. Both conserved end residues are part of each CDR3. Fields, in order: clone size, D gene, V gene, J gene, CDR3 DNA, CDR3 protein. The D gene is left open where the match is weak. Clone size is given for some rows only: seen once, a few or many times, or a class if the clone is expanded.

medium-sized,-,TRBV19,TRBJ2-2,TGTGCCAGCGACAAGAACACCGGGGAGCTGTTTTTT,CASDKNTGELFF
-,-,TRBV27,TRBJ2-5,TGTGCCAGCAGTCCTTCGGACGAATTCTACCAAGAGACCCAGTACTTC,CASSPSDEFYQETQYF
medium-sized,TRBD1,TRBV7-2,TRBJ1-2,TGTGCCAGCAGCTTATACCTCCCCAGGGGGGGCTACACCTTC,CASSLYLPRGGYTF
-,-,TRBV11-2,TRBJ2-5,TGTGCCAGCAGCTTAGGGGGGGTGCGAGAGACCCAGTACTTC,CASSLGGVRETQYF
-,-,TRBV7-3,TRBJ1-3,TGTGCCAGCAGCCCCGTCGGGGGGCCTGGAAACACCATATATTTT,CASSPVGGPGNTIYF
-,TRBD2,TRBV6-5,TRBJ2-1,TGTGCCAGCAGTGAGACTAGCGGGGGGGTACGCAATGAGCAGTTCTTC,CASSETSGGVRNEQFF
large,TRBD1,TRBV29-1,TRBJ1-1,TGCAGCGTTCGTCAGGACAGGGGGAACACTGAAGCTTTCTTT,CSVRQDRGNTEAFF
-,-,TRBV5-6,TRBJ1-1,TGTGCCAGCAGCCCCATCTCCGAGGGCACTGAAGCTTTCTTT,CASSPISEGTEAFF
-,-,TRBV20-1,TRBJ2-5,TGCAGTGCTTTATGGGGGACCCAGTACTTC,CSALWGTQYF
-,-,TRBV19,TRBJ1-3,TGTGCCAGTAGTATATCGGCCCTCTCTGGAAACACCATATATTTT,CASSISALSGNTIYF
few,TRBD1,TRBV10-3,TRBJ2-3,TGTGCCACTGACCAGGGGGAGAGAGGAGATACGCAGTATTTT,CATDQGERGDTQYF
few,-,TRBV5-1,TRBJ2-1,TGCGCCAGCAGCTTGGAGCGGAGCTCCTACAATGAGCAGTTCTTC,CASSLERSSYNEQFF
-,-,TRBV18,TRBJ2-5,TGTGCCAGCTCACCGAGCAGGGCAGGGGTCCAAGAGACCCAGTACTTC,CASSPSRAGVQETQYF
large,TRBD1,TRBV30,TRBJ1-6,TGTGCCTGGAAGGTAGGGGGCGCGTTTAATTCACCCCTCCACTTT,CAWKVGGAFNSPLHF
few,TRBD1,TRBV6-5,TRBJ1-5,TGTGCCAGCAGTCGACACCCGGGACAGGGTAATCAGCCCCAGCATTTT,CASSRHPGQGNQPQHF
few,-,TRBV7-9,TRBJ1-4,TGTGCCAGCAGCTTAGCCTCTGGGGAAAGGGATGGAAAACTGTTTTTT,CASSLASGERDGKLFF
few,-,TRBV7-9,TRBJ2-7,TGTGCCAGCAGCTTATCGGCGAGTCGTCTCTACGAGCAGTACTTC,CASSLSASRLYEQYF
-,TRBD1,TRBV6-5,TRBJ2-3,TGTGCCAGCAGTGGATTCCGGGACAGATACACAGATACGCAGTATTTT,CASSGFRDRYTDTQYF
few,TRBD2,TRBV20-1,TRBJ2-7,TGCAGTGCCCCGGGACTAGCGGGAGAAAACGAGCAGTACTTC,CSAPGLAGENEQYF
-,-,TRBV5-4,TRBJ1-4,TGTGCCAGCAGCTTGGAACAGGGTAATAAAAAACTGTTTTTT,CASSLEQGNKKLFF
few,TRBD1,TRBV6-2/TRBV6-3,TRBJ1-4,TGTGCCAGCAGTTACCGGGACAGGACACGAAGGGGTGAAAAACTGTTTTTT,CASSYRDRTRRGEKLFF
-,-,TRBV5-8,TRBJ2-1,TGTGCCAGCAGCCTCGCAGAGGGGTCAGGCGGGTCCTACAATGAGCAGTTCTTC,CASSLAEGSGGSYNEQFF
few,-,TRBV7-6,TRBJ2-2,TGTGCTAGCAGCTACGGGGTGAACGGGGAGCTGTTTTTT,CASSYGVNGELFF
-,-,TRBV5-6,TRBJ2-5,TGTGCCAGCAGCCCCAAGATCCGGCAGACCCAGTACTTC,CASSPKIRQTQYF
-,-,TRBV6-5,TRBJ2-1,TGTGCCAGCAGATCCAGTGGGGTCTCCTACAATGAGCAGTTCTTC,CASRSSGVSYNEQFF
medium-sized,-,TRBV11-1,TRBJ2-2,TGTGCCAGCAGCTTATTTCGGGTCGGCACCGGGGAGCTGTTTTTT,CASSLFRVGTGELFF
-,-,TRBV19,TRBJ1-3,TGTGCCAGTACCCCCCGGCAGGACGGAAACACCATATATTTT,CASTPRQDGNTIYF
-,TRBD2,TRBV5-6,TRBJ2-5,TGTGCCAGCAGCTTGTTGTTGGGGGAGGGGCTAGAGACCCAGTACTTC,CASSLLLGEGLETQYF
few,-,TRBV20-1,TRBJ1-2,TGCAGTGCTCCATCAGTAATCTCAAACTATGGCTACACCTTC,CSAPSVISNYGYTF
-,TRBD2,TRBV7-3,TRBJ2-1,TGTGCCAGCAGTTTATCTAGCGGGGGGGCCCAAAATGAGCAGTTCTTC,CASSLSSGGAQNEQFF
-,TRBD1,TRBV6-2/TRBV6-3,TRBJ1-2,TGTGCCATCAGTGAGCCCGACAGGGGGCCCGGCTACACCTTC,CAISEPDRGPGYTF
few,TRBD1,TRBV20-1,TRBJ1-5,TGCAGTGCCACCGGACAGGGTAGCAATCAGCCCCAGCATTTT,CSATGQGSNQPQHF
-,TRBD2,TRBV4-1,TRBJ2-3,TGCGCCAGCAGCCAAGAGGCGCGGGGGGGCATAGATACGCAGTATTTT,CASSQEARGGIDTQYF
medium-sized,TRBD1,TRBV6-6,TRBJ2-3,TGTGCCAGCAGTTACCCAGGACAGGGAGGCACAGATACGCAGTATTTT,CASSYPGQGGTDTQYF
-,-,TRBV6-1,TRBJ2-6,TGTGCCAGCAGTGAAGAGGGGGCTGGGGCCAACGTCCTGACTTTC,CASSEEGAGANVLTF
-,TRBD2,TRBV7-3,TRBJ2-5,TGTGCCAGCAGCTTAACCCCCCGGGGGGGGGTCCAAGAGACCCAGTACTTC,CASSLTPRGGVQETQYF
large,-,TRBV20-1,TRBJ2-7,TGCAGTGCTAGTGATGGACTTACCTACGAGCAGTACTTC,CSASDGLTYEQYF
-,-,TRBV27,TRBJ1-1,TGTGCCAGCAGTTTTTTCCACGGGAACACTGAAGCTTTCTTT,CASSFFHGNTEAFF
-,TRBD1,TRBV11-2,TRBJ1-2,TGTGCCAGCAGCTTAGATGTGCCAGGGGGAGTCTATGGCTACACCTTC,CASSLDVPGGVYGYTF
-,-,TRBV28,TRBJ2-1,TGTGCCAGCACCCTCGGGGAGACGGATGAGCAGTTCTTC,CASTLGETDEQFF
-,-,TRBV14,TRBJ2-7,TGTGCCAGCAGCCAAGGAGAGTTCTCCTACGAGCAGTACTTC,CASSQGEFSYEQYF
large,-,TRBV29-1,TRBJ1-1,TGCAGCGTCGTCGGGGGATATGAAGCTTTCTTT,CSVVGGYEAFF
medium-sized,-,TRBV7-9,TRBJ1-2,TGTGCCAGCAGCTCAAAACTCCGACTTCGCTATGGCTACACCTTC,CASSSKLRLRYGYTF
-,TRBD2,TRBV7-2,TRBJ2-1,TGTGCCAGCAGCTTGGGACTAGCGGGAGGCGATGAGCAGTTCTTC,CASSLGLAGGDEQFF
few,TRBD1,TRBV6-2/TRBV6-3,TRBJ1-1,TGTGCCAGCAGCCGTGGGACAGGGTCCCCCGAAGCTTTCTTT,CASSRGTGSPEAFF
few,-,TRBV20-1,TRBJ1-4,TGCAGTGCCCCTGCGGGGGGGGTCAGTAATGAAAAACTGTTTTTT,CSAPAGGVSNEKLFF
medium-sized,-,TRBV7-6,TRBJ2-2,TGTGCCAGCAGCTTAGGCGGGTTTTCCGGCGGGGAGCTGTTTTTT,CASSLGGFSGGELFF
few,-,TRBV7-3,TRBJ2-3,TGTGCCAGCAGCTTAAACGTAGGGAGCGGAGGTAGAGATACGCAGTATTTT,CASSLNVGSGGRDTQYF
few,TRBD1,TRBV11-2,TRBJ2-7,TGTGCCAGCAGCTTAGGTCGGACAGGGGCAATATACGAGCAGTACTTC,CASSLGRTGAIYEQYF
few,TRBD1,TRBV15,TRBJ1-5,TGTGCCACCAGCGGGGACAGGGGCTATAGCAATCAGCCCCAGCATTTT,CATSGDRGYSNQPQHF